This T cell receptor beta chain is from a study of blood T cell repertoires in COVID-19 (TCRdb year 2020). Study-level background: The collaborator samples originated in the United States, Italy and Spain and spanned the acute and convalescent phases of COVID-19. The prospective study material was composed of cDNA or gDNA derived from T cells, B-cell-depleted T cells, or PBMCs. Deeply sampled blood TCRbeta repertoires from subjects exposed to, actively infected with, or recovered from COVID-19 were included in the dataset. The repertoires were released in a freely available public database meant as a resource for research on the immune response to SARS-CoV-2. The samples were drawn from the first 160 participants of the ongoing ImmuneRACE study and from 1,254 subjects provided by 6 global collaborators. The sample metadata nearly always contained a de-identified subject ID, COVID-19 status, age in years and sex. Where available, HLA class I and class II types were obtained from metadata supplied by the sample provider rather than from assay-based typing. The research as a whole found: How much clinical and demographic metadata was included differed by source and by participant, and the metadata was provided uncurated.

Enrolling through a virtual design, the prospective study's participants ranged in age from roughly 18 to 95 years and lived across roughly 23 United States geographic areas. In the prospective study, cohorts were assigned on the basis of participant-reported clinical history obtained from a screening survey and a study questionnaire. ImmuneRACE Cohort 3 recovered participants were defined by two consecutive negative NP/OP PCR tests, healthcare professional clearance, or symptom resolution. In the prospective study, whole blood, serum and a nasopharyngeal or oropharyngeal swab were collected from each participant by mobile phlebotomists. Additional blood draws and questionnaires over an approximately two-month period could optionally be provided by prospective study participants. Before DNA extraction, prospective study blood samples were shipped either frozen or at room temperature. With regard to this clone: Its cognate antigen has yet to be identified. Base qualities are not provided; no much larger clone lies one nucleotide away.

The immunoSEQ Assay, a bias-controlled multiplex PCR, was used to amplify TCRbeta CDR3 regions from genomic DNA. The original methods were these. The number of nucleated cells in each sample was estimated by amplification of reference gene primers within the assay. Sequence reads were collapsed and filtered to measure the absolute abundance of every unique TCRbeta CDR3 rearrangement. Productive Simpson clonality was computed per sample as the square root of Simpson's diversity index over productive rearrangements. The immuneACCESS repertoire file appears here via TCRdb, limited to in-frame rearrangements. These files lack a portion of the clones; in checked studies, under half of the deficit traces to unresolved V genes, and the cause of the others is not known. V and J calls and clone size are those listed in that table; D and trimming were worked out from the DNA. The sample table lists hundreds of thousands of clones, about 91% of them with a count of one. In total, the top ten clones hold around 10% of the sample.

In the germline V gene (reference sequence), CDR1 corresponds to LGHDT and CDR2 to YNNKEL. V drops 3 bases and J drops 2 bases, leaving 8 bases in between. Reading from cysteine to phenylalanine, the CDR3 counts 14 amino acids. Just CDR3 DNA is preserved here, 42 bases in frame from base 1. Sequencing was carried out using PBMCs or T cells enriched from blood (not recorded which). The TCR was taken from a woman aged 18 to 35 who had recovered from COVID-19. The chain is assembled from TRBV3-1 (or the pseudogene TRBV3-2) and TRBJ1-3, with no reliable assignment of the D segment. The DNA sequence is TGTGCCAGCAGCCAGGGAGGGACTGGAAACACCATATATTTT. Protein translation: CASSQGGTGNTIYF.